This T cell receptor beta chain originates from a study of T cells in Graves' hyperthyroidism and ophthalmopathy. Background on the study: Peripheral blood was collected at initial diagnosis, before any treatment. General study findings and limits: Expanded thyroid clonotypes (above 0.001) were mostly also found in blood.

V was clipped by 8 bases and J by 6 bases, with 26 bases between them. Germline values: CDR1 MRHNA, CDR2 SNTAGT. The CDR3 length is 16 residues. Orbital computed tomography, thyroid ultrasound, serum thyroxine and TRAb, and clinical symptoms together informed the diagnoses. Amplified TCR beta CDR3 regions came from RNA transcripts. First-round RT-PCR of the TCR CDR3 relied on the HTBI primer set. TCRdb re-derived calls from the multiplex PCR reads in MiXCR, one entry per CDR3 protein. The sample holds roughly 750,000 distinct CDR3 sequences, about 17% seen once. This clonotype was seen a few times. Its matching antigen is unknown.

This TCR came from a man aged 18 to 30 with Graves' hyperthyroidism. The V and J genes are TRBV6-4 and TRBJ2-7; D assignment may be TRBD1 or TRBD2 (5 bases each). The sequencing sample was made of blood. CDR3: CASFCSEGWYRFEQYF. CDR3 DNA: TGTGCCAGCTTCTGCTCTGAGGGGTGGTACCGTTTCGAGCAGTACTTC.